The clone carrying this TCR beta chain was recorded a few times. Its specificity is unknown. From germline, CDR1 is SNHLY and CDR2 FYNNEI. The CDR3 is 14 amino acids. V was pared by 4 bases and J by 6 bases, with 16 bases between. This entry belongs to a study of STAT5B mutations in CD4+ large granular lymphocyte leukemia. Sequenced by immunoSEQ multiplex PCR; TCRdb stores in-frame clones only, minus some. The sample holds roughly 30,000 clones, around 74% seen once. Whole-study findings and limits: TRBV06-family usage was enriched in top patient clones (8/27) versus controls (2/35).

The sequenced material came from CD4+ T cells from blood buffy coats. The clonotype originates from a human donor in good health. V usage is TRBV2 and J usage is TRBJ2-7, with a weak D call TRBD1 (6 bases). CDR3 protein: CASSATGPGGEQYF. CDR3 nucleotides: TGTGCCAGCAGTGCTACAGGGCCTGGGGGCGAGCAGTACTTC. Supplemented by reference TRBV2 and TRBJ2-7, the full variable domain reads EPEVTQTPSHQVTQMGQEVILRCVPISNHLYFYWYRQILGQKVEFLVSFYNNEISEKSEIFDDQFSVERPDGSNFTLKIRSTKLEDSAMYFCASSATGPGGEQYFGPGTRLTVT.